This T cell receptor (beta chain) was observed in a study of blood T cell repertoires in COVID-19. The data were produced by immunoSEQ multiplex PCR, yet TCRdb's version contains in-frame clones alone and is incomplete. The table includes tens of thousands of clones, approximately 77% detected once. The CDR3 is 16 amino acids. Enrolment of Seattle patients took place during active infection, and they were followed longitudinally. The sequenced sample was peripheral blood. The TCR was taken from a woman in her 70s with COVID-19, enrolled during active disease. The chain links TRBV7-5 to TRBJ1-6; the table's D call, TRBD1, has no DNA check behind it. TRBV7-5 is a pseudogene. The CDR3 DNA reads TGTGCCACAAAGAAAGGGAGGACAGGTCGAAATTCACCCCTCCACTTT. Protein product: CATKKGRTGRNSPLHF.